This TCR beta chain stems from a study of T cell changes during pregnancy in multiple sclerosis. This CDR3 contains 14 residues. Trimming left V 5 bases short and J 2 bases short, with 13 bases between. From germline, CDR1 is SQVTM and CDR2 ANQGSEA. The protocol was immunoSEQ multiplex PCR, while the TCRdb copy is restricted to in-frame clones and leaves out a portion. The sample contains 45,000 to 60,000 clones, roughly nine tenths of which appear only once. This chain connects TRBV29-1 to TRBJ1-3, with D possibly TRBD1 on 5 matching bases. This TCR was sampled from a female donor with multiple sclerosis, enrolled in a pregnancy study. The source material was CD4+ T cells from peripheral blood mononuclear cells, sampled in the second trimester of pregnancy. The CDR3 protein is CSVHSSGAGNTIYF. CDR3 in DNA: TGCAGCGTTCATTCCTCGGGGGCTGGAAACACCATATATTTT.